This entry lists 30 T cell receptor beta chains sequenced from one sample in a study of T cell clones after liver transplantation. Here immunoSEQ multiplex PCR was the method, and the copy in TCRdb shows in-frame clones only, minus some. The sample lists 95,000 to 110,000 clones; 82% were seen once. The sample in question was CD4+ T cells from blood, obtained before liver transplant. All receptors derive from a human donor who received a liver transplant.

V usage is TRBV7-7 and J usage is TRBJ1-5, with unresolved D. This CDR3 region has 13 residues. Per germline, CDR1 SSHAT and CDR2 FNYEAQ (reference sequence). V was clipped by 5 bases and J by 4 bases, with 9 bases between them. This chain's CDR3 is CASSQAANQPQHF. The CDR3 coding sequence is TGTGCCAGCAGCCAAGCGGCTAATCAGCCCCAGCATTTT.

A few counts support this clone. At one end the junction does not follow the germline gene, possibly because of a read error. This chain connects TRBV29-1 to TRBJ2-1; TRBD2 agrees at 7 bases. Germline-derived CDR1 and CDR2 are SQVTM and ANQGSEA. The CDR3 runs to 14 residues. The CDR3 loop is CSVASGSSYNEQFF. In DNA form, the CDR3 reads TGCAGTGTTGCTAGCGGCAGCTCCTACAATGAGCAGTTCTTC.

This clone was observed a single time. This chain links TRBV5-1 with TRBJ2-3; TRBD1 is a possible D gene (5 bases). CDR1 SGHRS and CDR2 YFSETQ come from the germline V gene. The CDR3 is made up of 15 amino acids. V was cut by 2 bases and J by 0 bases, with 10 bases left in between. Here the CDR3 reads CASSLGDPSTDTQYF. The CDR3 nucleotides are TGCGCCAGCAGCTTAGGGGATCCGAGCACAGATACGCAGTATTTT.

The chain carries TRBV7-8 and TRBJ2-1, with 10 nucleotides matching TRBD2. The CDR3 length is 19 residues. V lost 1 base to trimming and J lost 4 bases; unmatched junction nucleotides: 13. CDR1 is SGHVS and CDR2 is FQNEAQ in the germline V gene. CDR3 bases: TGTGCCAGCAGCTTAGTGTCTAGCGGGAGTTCAGCATCGTACAATGAGCAGTTCTTC. Its translation is CASSLVSSGSSASYNEQFF. Based on the CDR3 plus reference TRBV7-8 and TRBJ2-1, the full variable domain is GAGVSQSPRYKVAKRGQDVALRCDPISGHVSLFWYQQALGQGPEFLTYFQNEAQLDKSGLPSDRFFAERPEGSVSTLKIQRTQQEDSAVYLCASSLVSSGSSASYNEQFFGPGTRLTVL.

The CDR3 region is CSVFLFNEQFF. The DNA for the CDR3 is TGCAGCGTTTTTCTGTTCAATGAGCAGTTCTTC. V is TRBV29-1 and J is TRBJ2-1; no clear D. The CDR3 runs 11 residues. In germline, CDR1 is SQVTM, CDR2 ANQGSEA. With 5 bases removed from V and 6 bases from J, the gap between germline ends came to 8 bases.

This clone was seen once. V and J are TRBV5-4 and TRBJ2-2, with TRBD1 identical over 8 bases. The CDR3 length is 14 residues. The V gene end was trimmed by 4 bases and the J gene end by 6 bases; junction bases not matched to a gene: 5. Germline CDR1 is SGHNT and CDR2 is YYREEE (reference sequence). CDR3 residues: CASSLPGGAGELFF. CDR3 sequence (DNA): TGTGCCAGCAGCCTGCCAGGGGGCGCCGGGGAGCTGTTTTTT.

The rearrangement uses TRBV7-2 and TRBJ2-4; 7 bases align to TRBD1. V was pared by 4 bases and J by 4 bases, with 4 bases of the junction left unmatched. In germline, CDR1 is SGHTA, CDR2 FQGNSA. This CDR3 comprises 14 residues. CDR3 protein: CASSSRQGKNIQYF. The CDR3 nucleotides are TGTGCCAGCAGCTCCAGACAGGGTAAAAACATTCAGTACTTC.

The chain combines TRBV15 with TRBJ2-7, with D unclear. Germline values: CDR1 LNHNV, CDR2 YYDKDF (reference sequence). There are 12 residues in the CDR3. Trimming left V 5 bases short and J 6 bases short, with 11 bases between. The DNA of the CDR3 is TGTGCCACCAGCGGGAACTTCGGCGAGCAGTACTTC. It is translated as CATSGNFGEQYF.

V gene TRBV18 combines with J gene TRBJ1-2; the D is unclear. CDR1 is KGHSH and CDR2 is LQKENI in the germline V gene. Trimming took 3 bases from V and 1 from J, leaving 18 bases between them. The CDR3 loop spans 17 amino acids. The CDR3 DNA sequence: TGTGCCAGCTCACCCCGGGAGGGAGGGAGACTTAACTATGGCTACACCTTC. Translation: CASSPREGGRLNYGYTF.

The V gene is TRBV5-1, the J gene TRBJ2-7; D call uncertain. Looked up from germline, CDR1 is SGHRS and CDR2 is YFSETQ. Trimming took 6 bases from V and 0 from J, leaving 4 bases between them. The CDR3 loop spans 11 amino acids. The CDR3 reads CASTGSYEQYF. DNA for the CDR3: TGCGCCAGCACGGGCTCCTACGAGCAGTACTTC. The entire variable domain, with the rest obtained from reference TRBV5-1 and TRBJ2-7, is as follows: KAGVTQTPRYLIKTRGQQVTLSCSPISGHRSVSWYQQTPGQGLQFLFEYFSETQRNKGNFPGRFSGRQFSNSRSEMNVSTLELGDSALYLCASTGSYEQYFGPGTRLTVT.

This clone has a handful of counts. The V and J genes are TRBV2 and TRBJ1-3; D gene ambiguous. The V end lost 10 bases, the J end lost 4 bases, and 17 bases lay between the germline ends. Germline V lookup: CDR1 SNHLY, CDR2 FYNNEI. The CDR3 is 14 amino acids. For the CDR3, the DNA is TGTGCCACCGCCCCGTTGGGGTCAGGAAACACCATATATTTT. Translated, it gives CATAPLGSGNTIYF. The full variable domain, in which reference TRBV2 and TRBJ1-3 provide the parts outside the CDR3, is EPEVTQTPSHQVTQMGQEVILRCVPISNHLYFYWYRQILGQKVEFLVSFYNNEISEKSEIFDDQFSVERPDGSNFTLKIRSTKLEDSAMYFCATAPLGSGNTIYFGEGSWLTVV.

The rearrangement uses TRBV19 and TRBJ2-7, with D hard to call. The germline gives CDR1 LNHDA, CDR2 SQIVND (reference sequence). The CDR3 is 13 amino acids. V lost 4 bases to trimming and J lost 1 base, with 8 bases between them. The CDR3 sequence: CASSTGVSYEQYF. The DNA for the CDR3 is TGTGCCAGTAGTACCGGTGTATCCTACGAGCAGTACTTC.

This rearrangement joins TRBV28 to TRBJ1-5; D might be TRBD1 (5 bases). Trimming shortened V by 6 bases and J by 7 bases, and 13 bases separated the two germline ends. Per germline, CDR1 MDHEN and CDR2 SYDVKM. The CDR3 sequence is 13 residues long. CDR3 loop: CASRVQGRQPQHF. DNA for the CDR3: TGTGCCAGCAGAGTGCAGGGAAGACAGCCCCAGCATTTT. The full variable domain, its missing parts supplied by reference TRBV28 and TRBJ1-5, is DVKVTQSSRYLVKRTGEKVFLECVQDMDHENMFWYRQDPGLGLRLIYFSYDVKMKEKGDIPEGYSVSREKKERFSLILESASTNQTSMYLCASRVQGRQPQHFGDGTRLSIL.

The V call is TRBV18, the J call TRBJ2-3; D uncertain. There are 13 residues in the CDR3. The ends were cut back, 2 bases at V and 1 base at J, with 4 bases in the middle. Germline CDR1 is KGHSH and CDR2 is LQKENI. The CDR3 nucleotides are TGTGCCAGCTCACCAGGCCGCACAGATACGCAGTATTTT. Translating it yields CASSPGRTDTQYF.

The gene calls are TRBV6-6 and TRBJ1-5; D is unresolved. The CDR3 is 13 residues long. Between the trimmed V and J ends, which lost 4 bases and 3 bases, there was a span of 7 bases. Germline CDR1 MNHNY, CDR2 SVGAGI (reference sequence). CDR3 sequence: CASSSSPNQPQHF. The DNA of the CDR3 is TGTGCCAGCAGTTCATCCCCCAATCAGCCCCAGCATTTT.

V gene TRBV29-1 combines with J gene TRBJ2-3; 10 bases agree with TRBD2. This CDR3 contains 14 residues. CDR1 SQVTM and CDR2 ANQGSEA come from the germline V gene. V lost 4 bases to trimming and J lost 0 bases; unmatched junction nucleotides: 1. The CDR3 loop is CSVALAGSTDTQYF. The DNA of the CDR3 is TGCAGCGTTGCACTAGCGGGGAGCACAGATACGCAGTATTTT.

This clone has at least ten counts. This chain uses TRBV7-9 with TRBJ1-6, with TRBD1 matching 10 bases. The V and J ends lost 5 bases and 8 bases, in that order; junction bases with no gene match: 3. The V gene's germline CDR1 is SEHNR and CDR2 FQNEAQ (reference sequence). The CDR3 runs 14 residues. DNA of the CDR3: TGTGCCAGCAGCCCGGGACAGGGGCATTCACCCCTCCACTTT. Protein product: CASSPGQGHSPLHF.

This clone occurred a few times. The rearrangement joins TRBV6-6 to TRBJ1-1; TRBD1 aligns across 7 bases. The length of the CDR3 is 14 residues. Trimming removed 2 bases from V and 13 bases from J; junction bases left unmatched: 13. Looked up from germline, CDR1 is MNHNY and CDR2 is SVGAGI (reference sequence). CDR3 sequence (DNA): TGTGCCAGCAGTTACCCGGGACAGACCACCTCAGATTTCTTT. This sequence encodes CASSYPGQTTSDFF.

The CDR3 loop is CASSLGRSTPNYGYTF. DNA for the CDR3: TGTGCCAGCAGCTTGGGACGGAGTACTCCCAACTATGGCTACACCTTC. The V gene is TRBV5-4, the J gene TRBJ1-2; D not resolved. The CDR3 is 16 amino acids. Per the germline V gene, CDR1 is SGHNT and CDR2 is YYREEE (reference sequence). Trimming cost V 0 bases and J 2 bases, with 14 bases left between them.

The V gene is TRBV5-1, the J gene TRBJ2-2, with D hard to call. CDR3 length: 17 amino acids. CDR1 SGHRS and CDR2 YFSETQ come from the germline V gene. Trimming left V 0 bases short and J 4 bases short, with 16 bases between. The CDR3, as DNA: TGCGCCAGCAGCTTGGCCGAGGAACCCGGCGGCACCGGGGAGCTGTTTTTT. Its protein is CASSLAEEPGGTGELFF. Together with reference TRBV5-1 and TRBJ2-2, the CDR3 gives the full variable domain: KAGVTQTPRYLIKTRGQQVTLSCSPISGHRSVSWYQQTPGQGLQFLFEYFSETQRNKGNFPGRFSGRQFSNSRSEMNVSTLELGDSALYLCASSLAEEPGGTGELFFGEGSRLTVL.

V usage is TRBV28 and J usage is TRBJ1-6, with a possible D match to TRBD1 (5 bases). Germline V lookup: CDR1 MDHEN, CDR2 SYDVKM. V shed 5 bases and J shed 6 bases, with 11 bases lying between them. There are 14 residues in the CDR3. CDR3 sequence reads: CASSPGAGNSPLHF. In nucleotides, the CDR3 is TGTGCCAGCAGTCCTGGGGCGGGTAATTCACCCCTCCACTTT.

The CDR3 DNA reads as TGTGCCAGCAGTTTTTTGGGACAGGTGAACACCGGGGAGCTGTTTTTT. Translating it yields CASSFLGQVNTGELFF. The J gene is TRBJ2-2, the V gene TRBV27, with 8 bases identical to TRBD1. The junction had 4 bases not matched to a gene; V was cut back by 3 bases and J by 1 base. The CDR3 has 16 amino acids. Germline V gene data show CDR1 as MNHEY and CDR2 as SMNVEV (reference sequence).

The chain uses TRBV28 and TRBJ1-4; D unclear. V was cut by 8 bases and J by 5 bases, with 9 bases left in between. Germline CDR1 is MDHEN and CDR2 is SYDVKM. The CDR3 has 12 residues. The CDR3 loop reads CASHERNEKLFF. CDR3 sequence (DNA): TGTGCCAGCCATGAGAGGAATGAAAAACTGTTTTTT.

In this sample, this clone turned up a few times. The V and J genes are TRBV4-2 and TRBJ1-5, with D hard to call. V was shortened by 4 bases and J by 2 bases, with 15 bases between the two germline ends. Germline V gene sequence: CDR1 LGHNA, CDR2 YNFKEQ. The CDR3 totals 16 residues. CDR3 nucleotides: TGTGCCAGCAGCCCCAACCCCGCGGATCGCAATCAGCCCCAGCATTTT. Residues: CASSPNPADRNQPQHF.

The V call is TRBV5-4, the J call TRBJ2-2, with 11 nucleotides matching TRBD2. The CDR3 runs to 16 residues. Germline V gene lookup returns CDR1 SGHNT and CDR2 YYREEE (reference sequence). The J segment lost 0 bases and the V segment lost 3 bases, leaving 1 base of the junction unmatched. The CDR3 DNA is TGTGCCAGCAGCTGGGGACTAGCGGCGAACACCGGGGAGCTGTTTTTT. Encoded protein: CASSWGLAANTGELFF. The full variable domain, rest sourced from reference TRBV5-4 and TRBJ2-2, is ETGVTQSPTHLIKTRGQQVTLRCSSQSGHNTVSWYQQALGQGPQFIFQYYREEENGRGNFPPRFSGLQFPNYSSELNVNALELDDSALYLCASSWGLAANTGELFFGEGSRLTVL.

The chain recombines TRBV7-2 with TRBJ2-2, with no clear D. Germline assignment: CDR1 SGHTA and CDR2 FQGNSA. Trimming took off 8 bases at V and 4 bases at J, with 20 bases between the two ends. This CDR3 has 16 residues. CDR3: CASPPGHQASTGELFF. DNA of the CDR3: TGTGCCAGCCCCCCTGGGCATCAGGCGTCCACCGGGGAGCTGTTTTTT.

This chain links TRBV6-1 with TRBJ1-1, with D hard to call. The CDR3 consists of 14 residues. Germline values: CDR1 MNHNS, CDR2 SASEGT. With 0 bases removed from V and 4 bases from J, the gap between germline ends came to 9 bases. The CDR3 spells CASSEARETTEAFF. Written as DNA, the CDR3 is TGTGCCAGCAGTGAAGCAAGGGAGACCACTGAAGCTTTCTTT.

The CDR3, as DNA: TGTGCCAGCCAAAATTCAGATAGCACAGGGTCCCAAGAGACCCAGTACTTC. It codes for CASQNSDSTGSQETQYF. This sequence joins TRBV2 and TRBJ2-5; D is perhaps TRBD1 (6 bases). CDR1 and CDR2 (germline): SNHLY, FYNNEI. The germline V and J ends were trimmed by 8 bases and 1 base, with 23 bases remaining between them. This CDR3 is built from 17 residues.

This clone was counted once. The genes are TRBV28 and TRBJ2-7; tentatively, D is TRBD2 (6 bases). This CDR3 spans 13 amino acids. V was pared by 7 bases and J by 5 bases, with 15 bases between. Per germline, CDR1 MDHEN and CDR2 SYDVKM. The DNA of the CDR3 is TGTGCCAGCAAAGGCGGGCGGGAAAACGAGCAGTACTTC. It specifies CASKGGRENEQYF.

The rearrangement links TRBV18 to TRBJ2-1; TRBD2 might be the D (6 bases). Trimming took 3 bases from V and 8 from J, leaving 11 bases between them. The CDR3 is 13 amino acids. Germline CDR1 reads KGHSH; CDR2 reads LQKENI. CDR3 nucleotides: TGTGCCAGCTCACCGGGACTGACATATGAGCAGTTCTTC. Encoded protein: CASSPGLTYEQFF.